Following are 28 T cell receptor beta chains from one sample sequenced in a study of blood T cell repertoires in COVID-19 (dated by TCRdb to 2020 to 2021). The library relied on the immunoSEQ multiplex PCR assay. TCRdb took this table from immuneACCESS and kept in-frame rearrangements with V and J called. Such tables lack part of the clones; where checked against another copy, unresolved V genes explain under half of the gap, and the rest is unexplained. A total of over 150,000 clones appear in this sample, more than 80% of them only once. Jointly, the top ten make up around 6.2% of the sample. Sequencing input: PBMCs or T cells enriched from blood (not recorded which). All receptors come from a man aged 40-50 years who had recovered from COVID-19.

The genes are TRBV25-1 and TRBJ1-4; D remains unclear. V was cut by 1 base and J by 4 bases, with 10 bases left in between. CDR3 length: 15 residues. CDR1 and CDR2 from the germline V gene are MGHDK and SYGVNS. DNA for the CDR3: TGTGCCAGCAGTGAATCAGGTGCCAATAATGAAAAACTGTTTTTT. Its protein is CASSESGANNEKLFF. Combining the CDR3 with reference TRBV25-1 and TRBJ1-4 gives the whole variable domain EADIYQTPRYLVIGTGKKITLECSQTMGHDKMYWYQQDPGMELHLIHYSYGVNSTEKGDLSSESTVSRIRTEHFPLTLESARPSHTSQYLCASSESGANNEKLFFGSGTQLSVL.

The V call is TRBV19, the J call TRBJ1-2; the D is unclear. The germline CDR1 and CDR2 sequences are LNHDA and SQIVND (reference sequence). V lost 3 bases and J 0 bases, leaving 5 bases between the germline ends. The CDR3 runs to 13 residues. CDR3 sequence reads: CASSILANYGYTF. In nucleotides, the CDR3 is TGTGCCAGTAGTATTCTAGCTAACTATGGCTACACCTTC.

The chain combines TRBV2 with TRBJ2-1, with 9 bases that match TRBD1. The CDR3 length is 14 residues. CDR1 and CDR2 from the germline V gene are SNHLY and FYNNEI. V trimming: 4 bases; J trimming: 9 bases; junction bases outside the gene matches: 7. CDR3 region: CASSAGTGMGEQFF. The DNA for the CDR3 is TGTGCCAGCAGTGCCGGGACAGGGATGGGTGAGCAGTTCTTC.

The chain is built from TRBV5-6 and TRBJ1-1; 7 bases map to TRBD1. The CDR3 consists of 17 residues. J lost 4 bases, V lost 4 bases, and 16 bases had no gene match. Germline-derived CDR1 and CDR2 are SGHDT and YYEEEE. Here the CDR3 DNA reads TGTGCCAGCAGCAATCGGAGACAGGGAGTACGTAGCACTGAAGCTTTCTTT. Translating gives CASSNRRQGVRSTEAFF.

This clone was recorded only once. The chain carries TRBV5-4 and TRBJ2-5; 7 bases match TRBD2. The CDR3 runs to 17 residues. Losses at the gene ends were 4 bases for V and 7 bases for J; bases not matched to a gene: 19. Germline V gene lookup returns CDR1 SGHNT and CDR2 YYREEE (reference sequence). The CDR3 nucleotides read TGTGCCAGCAGCCTCCCGCCCAATGGACTAGGTGGGGGGACCCAGTACTTC. Its protein product is CASSLPPNGLGGGTQYF. Variable domain in full (rest from reference TRBV5-4 and TRBJ2-5): ETGVTQSPTHLIKTRGQQVTLRCSSQSGHNTVSWYQQALGQGPQFIFQYYREEENGRGNFPPRFSGLQFPNYSSELNVNALELDDSALYLCASSLPPNGLGGGTQYFGPGTRLLVL.

The chain combines TRBV9 with TRBJ2-1, with D uncertain. V lost 4 bases and J 6 bases, leaving 8 bases between the germline ends. The V gene's germline CDR1 is SGDLS and CDR2 YYNGEE. The CDR3 sequence is 12 residues long. In DNA, the CDR3 is TGTGCCAGCAGCTACTTCCCCAATGAGCAGTTCTTC. Translating gives CASSYFPNEQFF.

This sequence joins TRBV7-9 and TRBJ2-7, with D tentatively TRBD1 (5 bases). Germline values: CDR1 SEHNR, CDR2 FQNEAQ (reference sequence). The CDR3 contains 15 residues. V was clipped by 4 bases and J by 0 bases, with 13 bases between them. The CDR3 DNA reads TGTGCCAGCAGCTCGGTAAACAGGCCCTCCTACGAGCAGTACTTC. Its translation: CASSSVNRPSYEQYF.

This clone was seen only once. The gene calls are TRBV5-1 and TRBJ1-6; perhaps TRBD1 as D (5 bases). Trimming pared 4 bases from V and 10 bases from J, leaving 12 bases between. Germline V gene data show CDR1 as SGHRS and CDR2 as YFSETQ. The length of the CDR3 is 13 residues. DNA for the CDR3: TGCGCCAGCAGCCTCCAGGGAGGGTCACCCCTCCACTTT. This translates into CASSLQGGSPLHF.

The chain uses TRBV11-2 and TRBJ1-2; TRBD1 agrees at 10 bases. This CDR3 comprises 14 residues. CDR1 and CDR2 from the germline V gene are SGHAT and FQNNGV. V was pared by 1 base and J by 7 bases, with 3 bases of the junction left unmatched. CDR3 sequence: CASSLGQGASGYTF. In DNA, the CDR3 is TGTGCCAGCAGCTTAGGACAGGGGGCTAGTGGCTACACCTTC.

This clone has only a few counts. This chain joins TRBV30 and TRBJ1-1; 11 bases are shared with TRBD1. This CDR3 has 16 residues. J lost 1 base, V lost 4 bases, and 8 bases had no gene match. From germline, CDR1 is GTSNPN and CDR2 SVGIG (reference sequence). This chain's CDR3 is CAWNGDRGTENTEAFF. The CDR3 DNA follows: TGTGCCTGGAACGGGGACAGGGGGACCGAGAACACTGAAGCTTTCTTT. Full variable domain (rest looked up from reference TRBV30 and TRBJ1-1): SQTIHQWPATLVQPVGSPLSLECTVEGTSNPNLYWYRQAAGRGLQLLFYSVGIGQISSEVPQNLSASRPQDRQFILSSKKLLLSDSGFYLCAWNGDRGTENTEAFFGQGTRLTVV.

The chain employs TRBV27 and TRBJ1-2; D not certain. CDR1 and CDR2 (germline): MNHEY, SMNVEV (reference sequence). V was trimmed by 4 bases and J by 4 bases, leaving 16 bases between them. CDR3 length equals 15 residues. CDR3 DNA: TGTGCCAGCAGTTCATCCCCCTATGAGGGCTATGGCTACACCTTC. Its translation is CASSSSPYEGYGYTF.

The rearrangement uses TRBV18 and TRBJ2-7, with TRBD2 matching 8 bases. Germline V CDR1 and CDR2: KGHSH, LQKENI. The CDR3 has 15 amino acids. With 3 bases clipped from V and 5 bases from J, the junction kept 9 bases outside the gene matches. The CDR3 protein is CASSPSMRTSHEQYF. DNA of the CDR3: TGTGCCAGCTCACCTAGCATGCGGACTAGCCACGAGCAGTACTTC.

The J gene is TRBJ2-1, the V gene TRBV7-2; 8 positions agree with TRBD1. Germline V gene data show CDR1 as SGHTA and CDR2 as FQGNSA. Trimming removed 5 bases from V and 15 bases from J; junction bases left unmatched: 12. The CDR3 totals 13 residues. Here the CDR3 reads CASSRSRGLIAFF. In DNA, the CDR3 is TGTGCCAGCAGCCGAAGCAGGGGGCTGATTGCGTTCTTC.

The V and J genes are TRBV30 and TRBJ2-1; D perhaps matches TRBD2 (6 bases). The germline V and J ends were trimmed by 4 bases and 0 bases, with 10 bases remaining between them. CDR1 is GTSNPN and CDR2 is SVGIG in the germline V gene (reference sequence). This CDR3 region has 14 residues. CDR3 sequence reads: CAWTRGSSYNEQFF. In nucleotides, the CDR3 is TGTGCCTGGACCCGGGGGAGCTCCTACAATGAGCAGTTCTTC.

This chain uses TRBV20-1 with TRBJ2-7; 7 bases are a match to TRBD2. This CDR3 region has 11 residues. J was trimmed by 5 bases and V by 6 bases; bases with no gene match: 4. Germline loops: CDR1 DFQATT, CDR2 SNEGSKA (reference sequence). The CDR3 protein is CSASSGHEQYF. CDR3 nucleotide sequence: TGCAGTGCCTCTAGCGGCCACGAGCAGTACTTC.

The V and J genes are TRBV24-1 and TRBJ2-1, with D maybe TRBD2 (6 bases). CDR3 length: 15 amino acids. Deletions cut 4 bases from V and 4 bases from J, with 13 bases between. From germline, CDR1 is KGHDR and CDR2 SFDVKD. CDR3 coding DNA: TGTGCCACCAGTGACCCGTCCGGGACTTACAATGAGCAGTTCTTC. It codes for CATSDPSGTYNEQFF.

The rearrangement joins TRBV11-2 to TRBJ1-6; D ambiguous. Germline V lookup: CDR1 SGHAT, CDR2 FQNNGV. CDR3 size: 14 residues. The V and J ends lost 2 bases and 7 bases respectively, with 9 bases between them. CDR3 sequence (DNA): TGTGCCAGCAGCTTACGACACTCCAATTCACCCCTCCACTTT. Translated: CASSLRHSNSPLHF. The variable domain in full, with the rest retrieved from reference TRBV11-2 and TRBJ1-6, is EAGVAQSPRYKIIEKRQSVAFWCNPISGHATLYWYQQILGQGPKLLIQFQNNGVVDDSQLPKDRFSAERLKGVDSTLKIQPAKLEDSAVYLCASSLRHSNSPLHFGNGTRLTVT.

The J gene is TRBJ2-2, the V gene TRBV5-4, with D unclear. Trimming pared 4 bases from V and 3 bases from J, leaving 4 bases between. Germline V CDR1 and CDR2: SGHNT, YYREEE (reference sequence). The CDR3 is made up of 12 amino acids. This chain's CDR3 is CASSRDTGELFF. The CDR3 nucleotides are TGTGCCAGCAGCCGAGACACCGGGGAGCTGTTTTTT.

The rearrangement uses TRBV24-1 and TRBJ2-5, with 13 bases lining up with TRBD2. This CDR3 spans 18 amino acids. CDR1 KGHDR and CDR2 SFDVKD come from the germline V gene. J was trimmed by 7 bases and V by 5 bases; bases with no gene match: 15. CDR3 sequence reads: CATSGSPTSGGIEGTQYF. The DNA for the CDR3 is TGTGCCACCAGTGGCTCCCCGACTAGCGGGGGGATCGAGGGGACCCAGTACTTC.

The V and J genes are TRBV19 and TRBJ2-1, with D maybe TRBD2 (7 bases). The CDR3 runs to 19 residues. Germline assignment: CDR1 LNHDA and CDR2 SQIVND (reference sequence). Trimming removed 5 bases from V and 6 bases from J, with 29 bases in between. The CDR3 region is CASSSEGGLGARAVNEQFF. CDR3 nucleotide sequence: TGTGCCAGTAGTTCGGAGGGGGGGCTCGGGGCGAGAGCGGTCAATGAGCAGTTCTTC. Supplemented by reference TRBV19 and TRBJ2-1, the full variable domain reads DGGITQSPKYLFRKEGQNVTLSCEQNLNHDAMYWYRQDPGQGLRLIYYSQIVNDFQKGDIAEGYSVSREKKESFPLTVTSAQKNPTAFYLCASSSEGGLGARAVNEQFFGPGTRLTVL.

The chain couples TRBV14 to TRBJ2-5; no reliable D call. This CDR3 has 13 amino acids. Trimming took 0 bases from V and 9 from J, leaving 11 bases between them. The germline CDR1 and CDR2 sequences are SGHDN and FVKESK. The CDR3 is CASSQERLGSQYF. CDR3 sequence (DNA): TGTGCCAGCAGCCAAGAGCGGCTAGGTTCCCAGTACTTC.

The J gene is TRBJ1-2, the V gene TRBV3-1 (or the pseudogene TRBV3-2), with D maybe TRBD1 (6 bases). Germline V gene sequence: CDR1 LGHDT, CDR2 YNNKEL (reference sequence). Trimming shortened V by 1 base and J by 8 bases, and 8 bases separated the two germline ends. The CDR3 covers 12 residues. CDR3 coding DNA: TGTGCCAGCAGCCAAGCAGGGGTAGGCTACACCTTC. Translation gives CASSQAGVGYTF.

V and J are TRBV5-8 and TRBJ2-7; the match to TRBD2 covers 13 bases. V lost 5 bases to trimming and J lost 4 bases; unmatched junction nucleotides: 6. Germline V gene lookup returns CDR1 SGHTS and CDR2 YDEGEE. The CDR3 is made up of 15 amino acids. CDR3 DNA: TGTGCCAGCAGACGGGGACTAGCGGGATTATACGAGCAGTACTTC. This sequence encodes CASRRGLAGLYEQYF. The full variable domain, its missing parts supplied by reference TRBV5-8 and TRBJ2-7, is EAGVTQSPTHLIKTRGQQATLRCSPISGHTSVYWYQQALGLGLQFLLWYDEGEERNRGNFPPRFSGRQFPNYSSELNVNALELEDSALYLCASRRGLAGLYEQYFGPGTRLTVT.

The chain carries TRBV2 and TRBJ1-5; 7 positions match TRBD1. CDR1 and CDR2 from the germline V gene are SNHLY and FYNNEI. The CDR3 totals 14 residues. V dropped 3 bases and J dropped 2; count of bases not matched to a gene: 1. CDR3 in DNA: TGTGCCAGCAGTGATACAGGGGGCAATCAGCCCCAGCATTTT. Residues: CASSDTGGNQPQHF.

V is TRBV20-1 and J is TRBJ1-2; TRBD1 is a possible D gene (5 bases). V was cut by 3 bases and J by 3 bases, with 11 bases left in between. Germline V gene lookup returns CDR1 DFQATT and CDR2 SNEGSKA (reference sequence). CDR3 size: 13 residues. The CDR3 DNA reads as TGCAGTGCTAGTCCAGGGATTGACTATGGCTACACCTTC. It specifies CSASPGIDYGYTF.

In nucleotides, the CDR3 is TGTGCCAGCAGCCAAGAGGCCTATGGCTACACCTTC. Translating it yields CASSQEAYGYTF. The chain couples TRBV14 to TRBJ1-2; unclear D gene. The length of the CDR3 is 12 residues. V dropped 0 bases and J dropped 4 bases, with 3 bases sitting between them. Germline V lookup: CDR1 SGHDN, CDR2 FVKESK.

This rearrangement joins TRBV7-9 to TRBJ2-7, with D possibly TRBD1 on 6 matching bases. The CDR3 is 15 amino acids. Germline values: CDR1 SEHNR, CDR2 FQNEAQ (reference sequence). Trimming left V 5 bases short and J 9 bases short, with 23 bases between. As DNA, the CDR3 is TGTGCCAGCAGCCAGCCCGACAGGCCCTACGAAGGGCAGTACTTC. Amino acids: CASSQPDRPYEGQYF.

The rearrangement links TRBV3-1 (or the pseudogene TRBV3-2) to TRBJ2-7, with D maybe TRBD2 (5 bases). The CDR3 length is 15 residues. V gave up 2 bases and J gave up 2 bases, with 13 bases separating them. CDR1 is LGHDT and CDR2 is YNNKEL in the germline V gene (reference sequence). In DNA form, the CDR3 reads TGTGCCAGCAGCCAAAGAGGGCAAGCCACCTACGAGCAGTACTTC. The encoded protein is CASSQRGQATYEQYF.